This T cell receptor (beta chain) was retrieved from a study of T-cell reconstitution after alpha-beta-depleted transplantation in children. A TCRbeta library incorporating unique molecular identifiers was prepared. Each CDR3 protein gets one entry after TCRdb re-called the PCR reads with MiXCR. Of some 110,000 distinct CDR3 sequences listed, approximately 10% are singletons. A few counts support this clonotype. Its specificity is unknown. Looked up from germline, CDR1 is ENHRY and CDR2 is SYGVKD. Trimming removed 1 base from V and 3 bases from J, with 8 bases in between. This CDR3 comprises 14 residues. Broader study findings: Hyperexpanded clones declined; after one year, newly produced T cells mostly supplied diversity. Diversity of TCRbeta at day 60 was high in some patients, arising from surviving recipient T cells and thymic progenitors. About two months after transplant, alpha-beta T cells reportedly came from several hundred expanded graft clones.

The sequence derives from a boy between 2 and 10 years old with acute lymphoblastic leukemia, due to receive a stem cell transplant. The rearrangement links TRBV10-3 to TRBJ2-3, with D maybe TRBD2 (6 bases). The source material was PBMCs, sampled before TCRalphabeta/CD19-depleted stem cell transplant. The CDR3: CAISELTRTDTQYF. The CDR3 nucleotides read TGTGCCATCAGTGAGTTGACTAGGACAGATACGCAGTATTTT.